This T cell receptor (beta chain) was recorded in a study of OX40 agonist ivuxolimab in advanced cancers. Study-wide context: One patient with hepatocellular carcinoma and two with cutaneous melanoma, three in all, had partial responses.

Study findings and constraints: Both blood CD4+ and CD8+ T cells showed clonal growth by week 6 at 0.1 to 3.0 mg/kg.

TCRdb's table, derived via immunoSEQ multiplex PCR, lists solely in-frame clones and lacks some. The sample lists around 15,000 clones, almost 95% occurring once. Concerning this clone itself: The antigen remains undetermined.

The sequencing used CD4+ or CD8+ T cells sorted from blood, collected in a trial of the OX40 agonist ivuxolimab. The clonotype was recovered from an adult with an advanced solid tumor such as melanoma, head and neck, liver or kidney cancer.

The CDR3 DNA sequence: TGTGCCACCACCCAGGGGGCTGCAACTAATGAAAAACTGTTTTTT. Residues: CATTQGAATNEKLFF. The chain has TRBV15 and TRBJ1-4; the match to TRBD1 covers 8 bases. The V segment lost 7 bases and the J segment 0 bases; nucleotides outside the gene matches: 4. Germline assignment: CDR1 LNHNV and CDR2 YYDKDF (reference sequence). CDR3 length: 15 residues.